Sequencing of this T cell receptor beta chain was carried out in a study of T cell responses to AZD1222 COVID-19 vaccine. Sequencing used immunoSEQ multiplex PCR; TCRdb keeps in-frame clones, though not all of them. The table has 250,000 to 300,000 clones, 90% to 95% seen once. Looked up from germline, CDR1 is KGHSH and CDR2 is LQKENI. The V end lost 1 base, the J end lost 9 bases, and 7 bases lay between the germline ends. This CDR3 contains 12 residues. This chain connects TRBV18 to TRBJ2-1, with D uncertain. The receptor was derived from an adult who received the AZD1222 COVID-19 vaccine. Sequencing used peripheral blood, obtained 28 days after the second AZD1222 dose. DNA for the CDR3: TGTGCCAGCTCACCACTCGATTTTGAGCAGTTCTTC. Translating gives CASSPLDFEQFF.